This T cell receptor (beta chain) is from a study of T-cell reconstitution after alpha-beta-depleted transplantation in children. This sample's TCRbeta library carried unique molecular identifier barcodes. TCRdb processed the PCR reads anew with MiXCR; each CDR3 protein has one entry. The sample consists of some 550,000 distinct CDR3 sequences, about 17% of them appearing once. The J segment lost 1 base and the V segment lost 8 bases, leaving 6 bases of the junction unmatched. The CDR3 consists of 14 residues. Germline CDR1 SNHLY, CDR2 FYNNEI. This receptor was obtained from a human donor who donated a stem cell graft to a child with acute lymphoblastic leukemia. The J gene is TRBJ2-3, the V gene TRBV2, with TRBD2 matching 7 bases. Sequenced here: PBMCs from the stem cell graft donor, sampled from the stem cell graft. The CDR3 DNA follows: TGTGCCAGCCCTAGCGGAATACGCACAGATACGCAGTATTTT. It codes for CASPSGIRTDTQYF.